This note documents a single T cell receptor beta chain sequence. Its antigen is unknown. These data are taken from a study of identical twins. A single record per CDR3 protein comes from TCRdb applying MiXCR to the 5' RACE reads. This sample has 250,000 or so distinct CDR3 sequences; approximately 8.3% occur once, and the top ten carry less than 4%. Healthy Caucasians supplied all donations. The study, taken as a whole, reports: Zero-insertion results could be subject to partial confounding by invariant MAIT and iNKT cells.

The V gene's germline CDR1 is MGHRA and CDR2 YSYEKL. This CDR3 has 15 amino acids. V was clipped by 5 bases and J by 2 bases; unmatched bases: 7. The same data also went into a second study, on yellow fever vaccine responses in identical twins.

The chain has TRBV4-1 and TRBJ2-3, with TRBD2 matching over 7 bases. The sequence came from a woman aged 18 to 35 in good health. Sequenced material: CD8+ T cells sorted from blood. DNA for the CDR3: TGCGCCAGCAGCTTCTGGGGGGGGTCCACAGATACGCAGTATTTT. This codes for CASSFWGGSTDTQYF.